Described below is a single TCR beta chain sequence and its context. The antigen remains undetermined. The data are from a study of T cell therapy after organ transplantation. Across the study: Across 2 to 6 intravenous infusions, patients got a median of 1.92 x 10^8 CMV-specific T cells.

Trimming removed 0 bases from V and 0 bases from J, with 6 bases in between. The CDR3 length is 15 residues. Germline CDR1 and CDR2: LGHNA and YNFKEQ. Using immunoSEQ multiplex PCR, the repertoire was profiled, and TCRdb retains in-frame clones only, with some absent. Counted here are over 45,000 clones, around 93% occurring once; the ten biggest clones make up approximately 3.4%. Study-wide results and caveats: Nonresponders had marked pretherapy clonal expansions and little post-therapy change. Reconstitution after therapy seemingly combined transferred and product-undetected endogenous clonotypes.

This receptor was taken from a human patient who had received a solid organ transplant and had CMV disease. The chain combines TRBV4-2 with TRBJ1-5, with D unclear. Here the sequenced sample was CD8+ T cells from blood, taken before autologous CMV-specific T cell therapy. Written as DNA, the CDR3 is TGTGCCAGCAGCCAAGACGGGAATAGCAATCAGCCCCAGCATTTT. Encoded protein: CASSQDGNSNQPQHF.